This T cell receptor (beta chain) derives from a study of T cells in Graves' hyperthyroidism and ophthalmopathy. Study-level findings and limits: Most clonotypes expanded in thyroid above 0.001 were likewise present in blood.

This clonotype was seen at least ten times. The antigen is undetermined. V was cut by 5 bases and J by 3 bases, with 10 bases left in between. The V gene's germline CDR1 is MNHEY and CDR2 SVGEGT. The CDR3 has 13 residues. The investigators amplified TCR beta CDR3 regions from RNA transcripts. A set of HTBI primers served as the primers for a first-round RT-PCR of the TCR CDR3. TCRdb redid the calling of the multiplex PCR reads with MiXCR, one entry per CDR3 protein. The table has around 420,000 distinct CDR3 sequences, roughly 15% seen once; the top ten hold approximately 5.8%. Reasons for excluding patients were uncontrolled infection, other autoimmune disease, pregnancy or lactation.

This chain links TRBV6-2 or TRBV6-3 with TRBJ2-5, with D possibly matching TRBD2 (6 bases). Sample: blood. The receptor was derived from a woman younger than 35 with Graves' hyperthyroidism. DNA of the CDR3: TGTGCCAGCAGTCTCGGGGGAAAAGAGACCCAGTACTTC. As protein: CASSLGGKETQYF.